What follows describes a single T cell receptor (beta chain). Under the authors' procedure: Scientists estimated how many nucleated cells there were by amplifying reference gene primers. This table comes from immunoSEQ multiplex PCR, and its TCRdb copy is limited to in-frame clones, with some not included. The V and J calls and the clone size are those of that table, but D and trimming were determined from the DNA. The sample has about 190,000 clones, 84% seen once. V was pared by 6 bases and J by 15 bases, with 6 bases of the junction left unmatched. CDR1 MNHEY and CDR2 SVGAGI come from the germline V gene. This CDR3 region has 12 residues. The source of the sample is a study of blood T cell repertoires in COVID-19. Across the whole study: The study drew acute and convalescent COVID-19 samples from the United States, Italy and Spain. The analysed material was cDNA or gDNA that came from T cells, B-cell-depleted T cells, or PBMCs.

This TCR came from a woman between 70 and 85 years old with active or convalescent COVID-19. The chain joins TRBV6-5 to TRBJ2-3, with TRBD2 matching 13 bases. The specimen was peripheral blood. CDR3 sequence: CASRLGTSGIYF. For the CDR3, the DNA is TGTGCCAGCAGGCTCGGGACTAGCGGGATCTATTTT.